A selection of T cell receptor beta chains follows, all from one sample in a study of blood T cell repertoires in COVID-19. The assay was immunoSEQ multiplex PCR, and TCRdb's table has in-frame clones only and misses some. The table lists hundreds of thousands of clones, approximately 91% of them singletons. The sequencing sample was made of PBMCs or T cells enriched from blood (not recorded which). The source is an older woman who had recovered from COVID-19. CDR3s include the opening cysteine and the closing phenylalanine or tryptophan. Each record gives: J gene, D gene, V gene, CDR3 protein. A D gene is named only where the DNA matches it firmly.

j_gene: TRBJ1-2
d_gene: -
v_gene: TRBV29-1
CDR3aa: CSVMREGLGYTF

j_gene: TRBJ2-2
d_gene: -
v_gene: TRBV6-5
CDR3aa: CASSDQAGELFF

j_gene: TRBJ2-5
d_gene: -
v_gene: TRBV11-2
CDR3aa: CASSLSMTAQETQYF

j_gene: TRBJ1-1
d_gene: -
v_gene: TRBV3-1/TRBV3-2
CDR3aa: CASRQAGNTEAFF

j_gene: TRBJ2-1
d_gene: TRBD2
v_gene: TRBV9
CDR3aa: CASSPSGTSLYNEQFF

j_gene: TRBJ1-5
d_gene: TRBD1
v_gene: TRBV9
CDR3aa: CASSPGTGGSQPQHF

j_gene: TRBJ1-3
d_gene: -
v_gene: TRBV5-6
CDR3aa: CASSYGGRAGNTIYF

j_gene: TRBJ1-1
d_gene: TRBD1
v_gene: TRBV10-3
CDR3aa: CAISGGQGPPTEAFF

j_gene: TRBJ2-2
d_gene: TRBD1
v_gene: TRBV25-1
CDR3aa: CAIELGTGKRNTGELFF

j_gene: TRBJ1-1
d_gene: -
v_gene: TRBV25-1
CDR3aa: CASRQGIEAFF

j_gene: TRBJ2-3
d_gene: -
v_gene: TRBV11-3
CDR3aa: CASSLTLIDTDTQYF

j_gene: TRBJ2-5
d_gene: TRBD2
v_gene: TRBV28
CDR3aa: CASRPSGGRQTQYF

j_gene: TRBJ1-2
d_gene: -
v_gene: TRBV6-5
CDR3aa: CASHGGNLNYGYTF

j_gene: TRBJ1-2
d_gene: -
v_gene: TRBV6-6
CDR3aa: CASSKNEERGYTF

j_gene: TRBJ1-3
d_gene: -
v_gene: TRBV5-5
CDR3aa: CASTPRTGSGNTIYF

j_gene: TRBJ2-7
d_gene: TRBD2
v_gene: TRBV2
CDR3aa: CASTASGSYEQYF

j_gene: TRBJ1-5
d_gene: TRBD1
v_gene: TRBV5-5
CDR3aa: CASSLAWDRGRQPQHF

j_gene: TRBJ1-1
d_gene: -
v_gene: TRBV5-1
CDR3aa: CASSRSSNTEAFF

j_gene: TRBJ1-1
d_gene: TRBD1
v_gene: TRBV19
CDR3aa: CASSIAGQRNTEAFF

j_gene: TRBJ2-1
d_gene: TRBD1
v_gene: TRBV7-2
CDR3aa: CASSPLGQTYNEQFF

j_gene: TRBJ1-1
d_gene: TRBD1
v_gene: TRBV19
CDR3aa: CASNRQGRAEAFF

j_gene: TRBJ2-3
d_gene: -
v_gene: TRBV7-8
CDR3aa: CASSLAGAGYDTQYF

j_gene: TRBJ1-1
d_gene: -
v_gene: TRBV5-1
CDR3aa: CASSPDGGRRAFF

j_gene: TRBJ1-2
d_gene: -
v_gene: TRBV2
CDR3aa: CASKPLKGGVSGGYTF

j_gene: TRBJ1-5
d_gene: -
v_gene: TRBV15
CDR3aa: CATSPQGERFNQPQHF

j_gene: TRBJ1-4
d_gene: TRBD1
v_gene: TRBV12-3/TRBV12-4
CDR3aa: CASSLLGQGLYF

j_gene: TRBJ2-3
d_gene: TRBD2
v_gene: TRBV7-2
CDR3aa: CASSLRRGGQDTQYF

j_gene: TRBJ1-5
d_gene: -
v_gene: TRBV28
CDR3aa: CAIQGYSNQPQHF

j_gene: TRBJ1-5
d_gene: TRBD1
v_gene: TRBV10-2
CDR3aa: CANLAGQGGDQPQHF

j_gene: TRBJ1-4
d_gene: TRBD1
v_gene: TRBV14
CDR3aa: CASSRPRQGHNEKLFF

j_gene: TRBJ1-6
d_gene: -
v_gene: TRBV10-3
CDR3aa: CAISATGDNSPLHF

j_gene: TRBJ2-3
d_gene: TRBD2
v_gene: TRBV9
CDR3aa: CASSVVGSGGAPTQYF

j_gene: TRBJ2-1
d_gene: TRBD1
v_gene: TRBV11-2
CDR3aa: CASSSTGVNEQFF

j_gene: TRBJ2-2
d_gene: TRBD1
v_gene: TRBV10-1
CDR3aa: CASSAKQGGPGELFF

j_gene: TRBJ2-1
d_gene: -
v_gene: TRBV29-1
CDR3aa: CSVERKNNEQFF

j_gene: TRBJ1-5
d_gene: TRBD1
v_gene: TRBV2
CDR3aa: CASTGEQGVYQPQHF

j_gene: TRBJ2-1
d_gene: TRBD2
v_gene: TRBV14
CDR3aa: CASSQVTGGYNEQFF

j_gene: TRBJ2-3
d_gene: -
v_gene: TRBV1
CDR3aa: CTSSQALSGGAPPDTQYF

j_gene: TRBJ2-5
d_gene: -
v_gene: TRBV9
CDR3aa: CASSVGSGWETQYF

j_gene: TRBJ1-6
d_gene: -
v_gene: TRBV4-1
CDR3aa: CASSQREGYNSPLHF

j_gene: TRBJ1-3
d_gene: -
v_gene: TRBV6-2/TRBV6-3
CDR3aa: CASSYPEGRAVSGNTIYF

j_gene: TRBJ2-3
d_gene: TRBD2
v_gene: TRBV4-1
CDR3aa: CASSRQTSGGTDTQYF

j_gene: TRBJ1-4
d_gene: TRBD1
v_gene: TRBV3-1/TRBV3-2
CDR3aa: CASSQADRGGEKLFF

j_gene: TRBJ2-1
d_gene: -
v_gene: TRBV11-2
CDR3aa: CASSLDTGGRYNEQFF

j_gene: TRBJ1-2
d_gene: -
v_gene: TRBV5-1
CDR3aa: CASSLYGEFTSGYTF

j_gene: TRBJ2-2
d_gene: TRBD1
v_gene: TRBV5-4
CDR3aa: CASSFRDREGGELFF

j_gene: TRBJ1-1
d_gene: -
v_gene: TRBV10-2
CDR3aa: CASSGGRGPQEAFF

j_gene: TRBJ1-4
d_gene: -
v_gene: TRBV5-1
CDR3aa: CASSPGITTNEKLFF

j_gene: TRBJ1-2
d_gene: TRBD1
v_gene: TRBV9
CDR3aa: CASSAEQGSGYTF

j_gene: TRBJ1-5
d_gene: -
v_gene: TRBV19
CDR3aa: CASSNGWATSGNQPQHF

j_gene: TRBJ1-5
d_gene: TRBD1
v_gene: TRBV2
CDR3aa: CASSWDSLNQPQHF

j_gene: TRBJ2-5
d_gene: TRBD2
v_gene: TRBV30
CDR3aa: CAWSVAAGDLQETQYF

j_gene: TRBJ1-3
d_gene: -
v_gene: TRBV29-1
CDR3aa: CSVGQGNTIYF